This TCR beta chain appears in the sequencing data of a study of T cell responses to AZD1222 COVID-19 vaccine. Overall study results and limits: Every sample of the repertoires postdated the peak T cell response. White British people made up most donors, females outnumbered males, and clonal diversity was possibly underestimated.

Points on this clone: The antigen is not known.

CDR1 is KGHSH and CDR2 is LQKENI in the germline V gene. The CDR3 runs 16 residues. Trimming took 2 bases from V and 2 from J, leaving 16 bases between them. The assay was immunoSEQ multiplex PCR, and TCRdb's table has in-frame clones only and misses some. The sample lists about 86,000 clones; approximately 86% were seen once. The chain uses TRBV18 and TRBJ2-7; D perhaps matches TRBD1 (6 bases). This TCR was sampled from an adult in good health. Sequenced here: peripheral blood, sampled on day 0 of AZD1222 vaccination. The CDR3 here is CASSPGLGAAAYEQYF. The CDR3 nucleotides are TGTGCCAGCTCACCAGGGTTGGGGGCCGCAGCCTACGAGCAGTACTTC.